This paragraph reports one T cell receptor (beta chain). The sample belongs to a study of B cell selection in AIRE deficiency. Per the study methods: Patients' Tregs yielded 45,000 to 60,000 distinct TCRbeta sequences; donors' roughly 1x10^5. The repertoire was sequenced with immunoSEQ multiplex PCR; TCRdb's copy has only in-frame clones and lacks some. The D gene and trimming were derived from the DNA, and the V and J assignments and clone size from that table. The sample holds approximately 24,000 clones, about 90% seen once. Sorted regulatory T cells were CD4-positive, CD25-high and CD127-low or negative. The CDR3 runs to 15 residues. V lost 5 bases to trimming and J lost 6 bases, with 19 bases between them. Germline lookup yields CDR1 MNHEY and CDR2 SMNVEV (reference sequence).

Input material: CD4+CD25+ Tregs sorted from PBMCs. The chain joins TRBV27 to TRBJ1-2; no definite D call. The TCR comes from a human donor in good health. CDR3 nucleotide sequence: TGTGCCAGCAGTCCCTGGGGTCCCCGCGGGAATGGCTACACCTTC. It translates to CASSPWGPRGNGYTF.